Below are 21 T cell receptor beta chains sequenced from a single sample in a study of T-cell memory formation after mild COVID-19. TCRdb passed the 5' RACE reads through MiXCR, listing each CDR3 protein once. There are around 470,000 distinct CDR3 sequences in the sample; roughly 20% occur only once, and around 8.4% lies in the top ten. Specimen: PBMCs or a T cell subset sorted from them (not recorded which). The receptor source for this set is an adult woman who had mild COVID-19 (a few samples of this study predate the infection). Cell type and time point are not known.

The chain combines TRBV3-1 with TRBJ1-1; D unresolved. Deletions cut 0 bases from V and 1 base from J, with 6 bases between. The CDR3 runs to 14 residues. Germline V CDR1 and CDR2: LGHDT, YNNKEL (reference sequence). The CDR3 bases are TGTGCCAGCAGCCAAGATTGGGGGAACACTGAAGCTTTCTTT. The encoded protein is CASSQDWGNTEAFF.

A remark on this clonotype: It is likely a read error, because the conserved phenylalanine at the end of the CDR3 is missing. The rearrangement joins TRBV30 to TRBJ1-6; the D is unclear. The CDR3 runs to 18 residues. Trimming stripped 2 bases from V and 4 bases from J, with 21 bases between. The germline gives CDR1 GTSNPN, CDR2 SVGIG (reference sequence). The CDR3 loop is CAWSYPLMAFGYNSPLHV. The DNA of the CDR3 is TGTGCCTGGAGTTACCCCCTCATGGCGTTCGGGTATAATTCACCCCTCCACGTT.

In this sample, this clonotype turned up many times. The chain has TRBV7-9 and TRBJ2-1, with 11 positions matching TRBD2. This CDR3 has 16 residues. The germline gives CDR1 SEHNR, CDR2 FQNEAQ (reference sequence). The V gene end was trimmed by 5 bases and the J gene end by 8 bases; junction bases not matched to a gene: 11. The CDR3 sequence is CASSPPTSGEGDEQFF. In nucleotides, the CDR3 is TGTGCCAGCAGCCCCCCGACTAGCGGGGAAGGAGATGAGCAGTTCTTC.

This clonotype came up a few times. This chain uses TRBV7-2 with TRBJ2-3; 9 nucleotides line up with TRBD2. This CDR3 spans 16 amino acids. J was trimmed by 3 bases and V by 2 bases; bases with no gene match: 6. Germline assignment: CDR1 SGHTA and CDR2 FQGNSA. Here the CDR3 DNA reads TGTGCCAGCAGCTTACCTAGCGGGACCGGAACAGATACGCAGTATTTT. The encoded protein is CASSLPSGTGTDTQYF.

This clonotype appeared many times. V gene TRBV7-6 combines with J gene TRBJ2-3; 12 bases match TRBD2. This CDR3 comprises 16 residues. Trimming at V came to 1 base and at J to 5 bases, leaving 4 bases not matched to a gene. Per germline, CDR1 SGHVS and CDR2 FNYEAQ. CDR3 loop: CASSLGLAGAGDTQYF. For the CDR3, the DNA is TGTGCCAGCAGCTTAGGACTAGCGGGAGCGGGAGATACGCAGTATTTT.

The table lists this clonotype with many counts. V is TRBV5-1 and J is TRBJ2-1; the D call may be TRBD1 or TRBD2 (7 bases each). Germline V gene data show CDR1 as SGHRS and CDR2 as YFSETQ. The CDR3 spans 18 residues. V lost 1 base, J lost 8 bases, and 25 bases lay in between. CDR3 residues: CASSLTPQGQTSIHEQFF. Written as DNA, the CDR3 is TGCGCCAGCAGCTTGACCCCACAGGGACAGACTAGCATCCATGAGCAGTTCTTC.

This clonotype was seen only a few times. This chain links TRBV9 with TRBJ2-7, with 12 bases aligning to TRBD1. This CDR3 is built from 14 residues. The ends lost 2 bases at V and 5 bases at J; junction bases unmatched: 2. Germline lookup yields CDR1 SGDLS and CDR2 YYNGEE. CDR3: CASSVGTGGDEQYF. The CDR3, as DNA: TGTGCCAGCAGCGTGGGGACAGGGGGCGACGAGCAGTACTTC. Full variable domain (outside the CDR3, taken from reference TRBV9 and TRBJ2-7): DSGVTQTPKHLITATGQRVTLRCSPRSGDLSVYWYQQSLDQGLQFLIQYYNGEERAKGNILERFSAQQFPDLHSELNLSSLELGDSALYFCASSVGTGGDEQYFGPGTRLTVT.

This clonotype has at least ten counts. The J gene is TRBJ2-3, the V gene TRBV7-8, with D perhaps given as TRBD1 or TRBD2 (5 bases each). Trimming left V 5 bases short and J 3 bases short, with 12 bases between. Germline CDR1 is SGHVS and CDR2 is FQNEAQ. There are 14 residues in the CDR3. The CDR3, as DNA: TGTGCCAGCAGCCAAGAGGGGCGGACAGATACGCAGTATTTT. This gives the protein CASSQEGRTDTQYF.

This chain joins TRBV30 and TRBJ1-5; D may be TRBD1 (5 bases). Trimming stripped 2 bases from V and 0 bases from J, with 11 bases between. Germline V lookup: CDR1 GTSNPN, CDR2 SVGIG (reference sequence). This CDR3 spans 15 amino acids. The CDR3 sequence is CAWSRGSGSNQPQHF. The CDR3 coding sequence is TGTGCCTGGAGTAGGGGCAGCGGTAGCAATCAGCCCCAGCATTTT.

In its sample, this clonotype was seen a few times. The chain has TRBV7-6 and TRBJ2-1; D perhaps matches TRBD2 (6 bases). V lost 1 base and J lost 2, with 18 bases in between. Germline V gene sequence: CDR1 SGHVS, CDR2 FNYEAQ. This CDR3 has 18 amino acids. CDR3 region: CASSLGLPQDYPYNEQFF. The CDR3 DNA sequence: TGTGCCAGCAGCTTAGGGCTCCCCCAGGACTACCCCTACAATGAGCAGTTCTTC.

The rearrangement uses TRBV12-3 or TRBV12-4 and TRBJ1-1, with unresolved D. The CDR3 covers 13 residues. Between the trimmed V and J ends, which lost 2 bases and 6 bases, there was a span of 10 bases. DNA for the CDR3: TGTGCCAGCAGTTTACAGGAGGGCGCTGAAGCTTTCTTT. Protein product: CASSLQEGAEAFF.

There are a few counts of this clonotype. The chain combines TRBV27 with TRBJ2-1; D is unresolved. Looked up from germline, CDR1 is MNHEY and CDR2 is SMNVEV (reference sequence). Trimming pared 0 bases from V and 0 bases from J, leaving 9 bases between. The CDR3 loop spans 16 amino acids. Here the CDR3 reads CASSLSSLSSYNEQFF. CDR3 in DNA: TGTGCCAGCAGTTTATCCTCTTTGTCCTCCTACAATGAGCAGTTCTTC.

This clonotype was counted ten times or more. The J gene is TRBJ2-5, the V gene TRBV24-1; TRBD1 might be the D (6 bases). V was trimmed by 9 bases and J by 2 bases, leaving 15 bases between them. The CDR3 has 14 amino acids. From germline, CDR1 is KGHDR and CDR2 SFDVKD. The CDR3 spells CATARTAYQETQYF. DNA for the CDR3: TGTGCCACCGCCAGGACAGCTTATCAAGAGACCCAGTACTTC.

This clonotype was observed many times. This sequence joins TRBV29-1 and TRBJ2-2, with 10 bases fitting TRBD1. This CDR3 is 13 amino acids long. The germline gives CDR1 SQVTM, CDR2 ANQGSEA. V was pared by 7 bases and J by 6 bases, with 5 bases of the junction left unmatched. CDR3 residues: CSGGQGVAGELFF. CDR3 nucleotides: TGCAGCGGTGGACAGGGGGTCGCCGGGGAGCTGTTTTTT.

The chain uses TRBV25-1 and TRBJ1-2, with unresolved D. Germline V CDR1 and CDR2: MGHDK, SYGVNS. The CDR3 consists of 18 residues. V was trimmed by 6 bases and J by 3 bases, leaving 26 bases between them. CDR3 residues: CASSDPRFSGVRDYGYTF. As DNA, the CDR3 is TGTGCCAGCAGCGACCCACGATTTAGCGGGGTCCGGGACTATGGCTACACCTTC.

This clonotype was seen only a few times. The V call is TRBV6-5, the J call TRBJ2-3, with 13 bases identical to TRBD2. The CDR3 sequence is 17 residues long. CDR1 and CDR2 (germline): MNHEY, SVGAGI. V lost 2 bases and J lost 3; bases outside the gene matches: 5. CDR3 residues: CASSYSRTSGRTDTQYF. The CDR3 DNA follows: TGTGCCAGCAGTTACAGCAGGACTAGCGGGAGAACAGATACGCAGTATTTT.

This clonotype was seen a few times. J is TRBJ2-7 and V is TRBV5-1, with D perhaps TRBD2 (5 bases). Trimming left V 4 bases short and J 3 bases short, with 20 bases between. CDR1 is SGHRS, CDR2 YFSETQ, per germline. The CDR3 is 16 amino acids. This CDR3 reads CASSLGLLRANYEQYF. CDR3 nucleotide sequence: TGCGCCAGCAGCCTCGGGCTTCTGAGGGCAAACTACGAGCAGTACTTC.

This clonotype was observed at least ten times. The V gene is TRBV7-6, the J gene TRBJ2-3; weak D call: TRBD2 (5 bases). CDR3 length: 16 amino acids. V gave up 0 bases and J gave up 0 bases, with 10 bases separating them. Germline V gene sequence: CDR1 SGHVS, CDR2 FNYEAQ. The CDR3 coding sequence is TGTGCCAGCAGCTTAGCTCCCGGACTGAGCACAGATACGCAGTATTTT. Protein: CASSLAPGLSTDTQYF.

This clonotype appeared a few times. The chain recombines TRBV12-3 or TRBV12-4 with TRBJ1-2, with 7 bases lining up with TRBD1. J gave up 3 bases and V 6 bases, and 4 bases lay outside the gene matches. The CDR3 consists of 13 residues. Here the CDR3 reads CASSYDRDYGYTF. CDR3 bases: TGTGCCAGCAGCTACGACAGGGACTATGGCTACACCTTC.

This clonotype was detected a few times. The chain joins TRBV7-2 to TRBJ2-1; D possibly corresponds to TRBD1 (5 bases). The CDR3 totals 14 residues. Germline lookup yields CDR1 SGHTA and CDR2 FQGNSA. Trimming shortened V by 2 bases and J by 7 bases, and 12 bases separated the two germline ends. CDR3 sequence reads: CASSLRSGQNEQFF. CDR3 DNA sequence: TGTGCCAGCAGCTTAAGATCAGGGCAAAATGAGCAGTTCTTC.

The V call is TRBV12-3 or TRBV12-4, the J call TRBJ1-1; a possible D gene is TRBD1 (5 bases). The CDR3 is made up of 13 amino acids. V lost 4 bases and J 5 bases, leaving 11 bases between the germline ends. In DNA form, the CDR3 reads TGTGCCAGCAGTTCGACAGAGGTGACTGAAGCTTTCTTT. This sequence encodes CASSSTEVTEAFF.